This TCR beta chain was observed in a study of cytomegalovirus exposure and HLA in healthy donors. Overall study findings and caveats: Later genetic work tied a missense DCLRE1C variant to beta-chain V and J trimming.

This PCR relied on a set of 60 Vbeta primers and 13 Jbeta primers. Sequencing was performed with immunoSEQ multiplex PCR; in TCRdb, only in-frame clones are kept and a portion is missing. The repertoire includes some 120,000 clones, roughly 68% of them detected once, and approximately 6% sits in the top ten. On this clone itself: As yet, its antigen is unknown.

J lost 2 bases, V lost 5 bases, and 8 bases had no gene match. The CDR3 runs 16 residues. From germline, CDR1 is SGHAT and CDR2 FQNNGV. This receptor was taken from a woman between 45 and 65 years old in good health and CMV-seropositive. The chain links TRBV11-2 to TRBJ2-3; 9 positions agree with TRBD1. Material for sequencing was PBMCs. The CDR3 loop is CASSTWGTGNTDTQYF. CDR3 sequence (DNA): TGTGCCAGCAGCACGTGGGGGACAGGGAACACAGATACGCAGTATTTT.